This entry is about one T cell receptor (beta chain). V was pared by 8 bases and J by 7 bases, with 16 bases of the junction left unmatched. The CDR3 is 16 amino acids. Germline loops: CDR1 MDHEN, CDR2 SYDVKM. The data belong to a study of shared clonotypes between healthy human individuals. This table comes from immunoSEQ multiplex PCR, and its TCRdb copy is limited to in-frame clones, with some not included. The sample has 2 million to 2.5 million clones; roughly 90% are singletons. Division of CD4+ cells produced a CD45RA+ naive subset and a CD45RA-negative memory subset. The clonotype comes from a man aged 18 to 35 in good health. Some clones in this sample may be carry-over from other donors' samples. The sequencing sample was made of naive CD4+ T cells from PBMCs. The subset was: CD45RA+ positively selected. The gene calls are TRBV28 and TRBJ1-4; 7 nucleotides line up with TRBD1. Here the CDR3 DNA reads TGTGCCAGCGGGGCGTTACCACAGGGGATTCGTGAAAAACTGTTTTTT. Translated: CASGALPQGIREKLFF.